One sample yielded the 25 T cell receptor beta chains listed below, sequenced in a study of T cells in tuberculosis. Assay used: immunoSEQ multiplex PCR; TCRdb lists only in-frame clones, some missing. The table has about 32,000 clones, roughly 94% seen once. The sequencing input was PBMCs. The receptors shown here come from a donor under 30 with latent tuberculosis or without tuberculosis infection.

The chain has TRBV5-1 and TRBJ1-1; TRBD1 is a possible D gene (6 bases). V was trimmed by 1 base and J by 11 bases, leaving 21 bases between them. Germline loops: CDR1 SGHRS, CDR2 YFSETQ. The CDR3 is 15 residues long. CDR3 nucleotide sequence: TGCGCCAGCAGCTTGTCGTCGGGACAAGGCTTCGCTGCTTTCTTT. Amino acids: CASSLSSGQGFAAFF.

This chain links TRBV10-2 with TRBJ1-4, with D unresolved. Deletions cut 6 bases from V and 8 bases from J, with 10 bases between. This CDR3 spans 12 amino acids. CDR1 is WSHSY and CDR2 is SAAADI in the germline V gene. The CDR3 nucleotides read TGCGCCAGCAGCCGAGAGAGGGAAAAACTGTTTTTT. Amino acids: CASSREREKLFF.

J is TRBJ2-2 and V is TRBV19, with 10 bases identical to TRBD1. The CDR3 runs 16 residues. Germline V lookup: CDR1 LNHDA, CDR2 SQIVND (reference sequence). V trimming: 5 bases; J trimming: 4 bases; junction bases outside the gene matches: 7. The CDR3: CASSGTGQGRTGELFF. The CDR3 DNA follows: TGTGCCAGTAGTGGCACGGGACAGGGGCGCACCGGGGAGCTGTTTTTT.

The chain employs TRBV6-5 and TRBJ1-5; D ambiguous. CDR1 is MNHEY and CDR2 is SVGAGI in the germline V gene. This CDR3 region has 12 residues. With 10 bases removed from V and 5 bases from J, the gap between germline ends came to 12 bases. The CDR3 nucleotides are TGTGCCACCAGGACCGGGGATCAGCCCCAGCATTTT. Its protein is CATRTGDQPQHF.

This chain links TRBV5-1 with TRBJ2-5, with TRBD2 matching over 8 bases. The ends lost 3 bases at V and 3 bases at J; junction bases unmatched: 4. This CDR3 spans 14 amino acids. Germline loops: CDR1 SGHRS, CDR2 YFSETQ. CDR3 in DNA: TGCGCCAGCAGCTCAGGTAGCGGGGAAGAGACCCAGTACTTC. It specifies CASSSGSGEETQYF.

The J gene is TRBJ1-5, the V gene TRBV5-1, with TRBD1 matching over 7 bases. V dropped 2 bases and J dropped 4; count of bases not matched to a gene: 6. The CDR3 is 15 amino acids. The germline gives CDR1 SGHRS, CDR2 YFSETQ. The CDR3 sequence: CASSFGTETNQPQHF. In DNA form, the CDR3 reads TGCGCCAGCAGCTTCGGGACAGAGACTAATCAGCCCCAGCATTTT.

This chain joins TRBV30 and TRBJ2-3; TRBD1 is a possible D gene (6 bases). The V end was cut by 3 bases, the J end by 2 bases, with 12 bases between. Germline V gene data show CDR1 as GTSNPN and CDR2 as SVGIG (reference sequence). This CDR3 has 14 amino acids. Here the CDR3 DNA reads TGTGCCTGGAGGTGGGGGCCCCTCACAGATACGCAGTATTTT. It yields the protein CAWRWGPLTDTQYF.

The rearrangement joins TRBV27 to TRBJ2-7, with D possibly being TRBD2 (5 bases). Germline lookup yields CDR1 MNHEY and CDR2 SMNVEV (reference sequence). The CDR3 totals 14 residues. V lost 3 bases to trimming and J lost 3 bases, with 12 bases between them. Here the CDR3 DNA reads TGTGCCAGCAGTTTTAACGGGATTAGCTACGAGCAGTACTTC. Its protein product is CASSFNGISYEQYF.

About this clone: Relative to the germline gene, one junction end is altered; a read error may explain this. CDR3 in amino acids: CASSPGPGQPQHF. As DNA, the CDR3 is TGTGCTAGCAGCCCCGGTCCGGGGCAGCCCCAGCATTTT. The rearrangement joins TRBV7-7 to TRBJ1-5; D gene uncertain. The germline CDR1 and CDR2 sequences are SSHAT and FNYEAQ (reference sequence). The CDR3 sequence is 13 residues long.

This clone occurred once. The chain has TRBV5-4 and TRBJ1-3, with unresolved D. The CDR3 is 14 amino acids. CDR1 SGHNT and CDR2 YYREEE come from the germline V gene (reference sequence). V lost 2 bases and J lost 8, with 14 bases in between. As DNA, the CDR3 is TGTGCCAGCAGCTTCAACAGCGGAAGAGACACCATATATTTT. This gives the protein CASSFNSGRDTIYF.

The chain carries TRBV6-6 and TRBJ1-1; 7 nucleotides align to TRBD1. CDR1 is MNHNY and CDR2 is SVGAGI in the germline V gene (reference sequence). Unmatched junction bases numbered 10, after V lost 2 bases and J lost 4 bases. The CDR3 is made up of 16 amino acids. DNA for the CDR3: TGTGCCAGCAGTTACCGTACAGGGGCGGGTGGCACTGAAGCTTTCTTT. Translating gives CASSYRTGAGGTEAFF.

This chain joins TRBV27 and TRBJ2-1; 7 bases are shared with TRBD2. The junction had 8 bases not matched to a gene; V was cut back by 1 base and J by 2 bases. CDR1 and CDR2 from the germline V gene are MNHEY and SMNVEV (reference sequence). The length of the CDR3 is 17 residues. The CDR3 reads CASSLWGAGSTYNEQFF. The DNA for the CDR3 is TGTGCCAGCAGTTTATGGGGAGCGGGAAGTACCTACAATGAGCAGTTCTTC.

This CDR3 is CASSLGPWVGQDNQPQHF. For the CDR3, the DNA is TGTGCCAGCAGCTTAGGGCCCTGGGTAGGACAGGACAATCAGCCCCAGCATTTT. The J gene is TRBJ1-5, the V gene TRBV7-8; 7 bases align to TRBD1. CDR1 and CDR2 (germline): SGHVS, FQNEAQ. The CDR3 runs to 18 residues. V lost 1 base, J lost 3 bases, and 12 bases stayed unmatched.

The chain couples TRBV4-1 to TRBJ1-4; D ambiguous. Trimming shortened V by 1 base and J by 8 bases, and 5 bases separated the two germline ends. Germline V gene data show CDR1 as MGHRA and CDR2 as YSYEKL. This CDR3 is 12 amino acids long. CDR3 loop: CASSQALEKLFF. CDR3 in DNA: TGCGCCAGCAGCCAAGCACTCGAAAAACTGTTTTTT.

J is TRBJ1-2 and V is TRBV30; weak D call: TRBD1 (5 bases). V was cut by 2 bases and J by 1 base, with 11 bases left in between. The CDR3 consists of 14 residues. Germline V CDR1 and CDR2: GTSNPN, SVGIG (reference sequence). The CDR3 sequence is CAWSLDSFNYGYTF. In DNA form, the CDR3 reads TGTGCCTGGAGTCTTGACAGTTTTAACTATGGCTACACCTTC.

The chain is built from TRBV30 and TRBJ2-3; D not certain. V shed 4 bases and J shed 6 bases, with 8 bases lying between them. The CDR3 covers 11 residues. Germline V gives CDR1 GTSNPN, CDR2 SVGIG (reference sequence). The CDR3, as DNA: TGTGCCTGGACTTCAGCGGATACGCAGTATTTT. It translates to CAWTSADTQYF.

The V call is TRBV20-1, the J call TRBJ2-7; the D is unclear. V was trimmed by 4 bases and J by 2 bases, leaving 6 bases between them. This CDR3 spans 11 amino acids. The germline CDR1 and CDR2 sequences are DFQATT and SNEGSKA (reference sequence). CDR3 residues: CSAKPTYEQYF. Here the CDR3 DNA reads TGCAGTGCTAAGCCGACCTACGAGCAGTACTTC.

The gene calls are TRBV16 and TRBJ1-2, with 9 bases lining up with TRBD1. In germline, CDR1 is KGHSY, CDR2 FQNENV. The CDR3 is 17 residues long. Trimming at V came to 4 bases and at J to 0 bases, leaving 9 bases not matched to a gene. The CDR3 loop is CASSLPGQGSANYGYTF. CDR3 sequence (DNA): TGTGCCAGCAGCCTACCGGGACAGGGAAGCGCTAACTATGGCTACACCTTC.

The chain's CDR3 is CASSTDRGRVYEQYF. For the CDR3, the DNA is TGTGCCAGTAGCACAGACAGGGGGCGAGTCTACGAGCAGTACTTC. The chain links TRBV19 to TRBJ2-7; 10 nucleotides align to TRBD1. CDR1 is LNHDA and CDR2 is SQIVND in the germline V gene (reference sequence). V trimming: 6 bases; J trimming: 3 bases; junction bases outside the gene matches: 8. There are 15 residues in the CDR3.

Here the CDR3 DNA reads TGTGCCAGCAGTGGAGGGACACAGCCCTATGGCTACACCTTC. Its protein product is CASSGGTQPYGYTF. The rearrangement joins TRBV2 to TRBJ1-2; possibly TRBD1 for D (6 bases). This CDR3 has 14 residues. V was shortened by 4 bases and J by 4 bases, with 13 bases between the two germline ends. Germline V CDR1 and CDR2: SNHLY, FYNNEI.

This clone was seen more than once but under ten times. This chain joins TRBV10-2 and TRBJ2-1; possible D gene TRBD1, 6 bases. The CDR3 extends over 15 amino acids. From germline, CDR1 is WSHSY and CDR2 SAAADI. Trimming took 4 bases from V and 1 from J, leaving 11 bases between them. The CDR3 sequence: CASSAGHPSYNEQFF. The CDR3 DNA reads TGCGCCAGCAGTGCGGGACACCCATCCTACAATGAGCAGTTCTTC.

The J gene is TRBJ1-1, the V gene TRBV7-3; D not resolved. The V gene lost 3 bases and the J gene lost 1 base, with 6 bases spanning the gap. Per germline, CDR1 SGHTA and CDR2 FQGTGA. This CDR3 has 13 amino acids. The CDR3 DNA reads as TGTGCCAGCAGCTTCTCACAGAACACTGAAGCTTTCTTT. Translated: CASSFSQNTEAFF.

For the CDR3, the DNA is TGTGCCAGCAGCTTGGTCCGCGGGAGCACAGATACGCAGTATTTT. It yields the protein CASSLVRGSTDTQYF. The chain links TRBV5-5 to TRBJ2-3; D possibly corresponds to TRBD2 (5 bases). The CDR3 has 15 amino acids. CDR1 and CDR2 from the germline V gene are SGHKS and YYEKEE (reference sequence). Trimming stripped 0 bases from V and 0 bases from J, with 8 bases between.

V gene TRBV7-2 combines with J gene TRBJ1-1; TRBD1 is a possible D gene (5 bases). Germline V gene data show CDR1 as SGHTA and CDR2 as FQGNSA. V was trimmed by 1 base and J by 0 bases, leaving 9 bases between them. The CDR3 is made up of 15 amino acids. CDR3 loop: CASSLDRQMNTEAFF. In DNA form, the CDR3 reads TGTGCCAGCAGCTTAGATAGACAGATGAACACTGAAGCTTTCTTT.

V is TRBV6-5 and J is TRBJ2-2; D gene ambiguous. Germline V gene data show CDR1 as MNHEY and CDR2 as SVGAGI. Trimming left V 0 bases short and J 5 bases short, with 10 bases between. The CDR3 runs 15 residues. The CDR3: CASSYSRYPTGELFF. CDR3 sequence (DNA): TGTGCCAGCAGTTACTCGCGGTACCCTACCGGGGAGCTGTTTTTT.